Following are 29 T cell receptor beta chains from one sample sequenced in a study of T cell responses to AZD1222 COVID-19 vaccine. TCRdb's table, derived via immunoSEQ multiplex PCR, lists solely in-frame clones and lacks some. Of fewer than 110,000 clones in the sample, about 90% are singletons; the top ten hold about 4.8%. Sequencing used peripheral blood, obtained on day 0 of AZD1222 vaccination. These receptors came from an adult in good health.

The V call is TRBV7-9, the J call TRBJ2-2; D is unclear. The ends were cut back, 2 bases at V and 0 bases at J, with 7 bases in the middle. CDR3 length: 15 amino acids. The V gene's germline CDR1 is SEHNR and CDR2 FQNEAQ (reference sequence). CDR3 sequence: CASSLNLANTGELFF. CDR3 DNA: TGTGCCAGCAGCTTAAATCTAGCGAACACCGGGGAGCTGTTTTTT.

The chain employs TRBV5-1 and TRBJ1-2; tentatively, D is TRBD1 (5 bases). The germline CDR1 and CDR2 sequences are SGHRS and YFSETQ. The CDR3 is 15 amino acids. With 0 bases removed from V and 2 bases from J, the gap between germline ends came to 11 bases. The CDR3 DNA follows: TGCGCCAGCAGCTTGGCAGCAGGGCTCAACTATGGCTACACCTTC. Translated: CASSLAAGLNYGYTF.

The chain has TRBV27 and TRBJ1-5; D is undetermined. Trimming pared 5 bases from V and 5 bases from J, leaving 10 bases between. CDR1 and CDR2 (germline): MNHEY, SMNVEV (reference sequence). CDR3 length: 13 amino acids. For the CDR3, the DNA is TGTGCCAGCAGTCCCCGGGAGGATCAGCCCCAGCATTTT. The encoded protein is CASSPREDQPQHF.

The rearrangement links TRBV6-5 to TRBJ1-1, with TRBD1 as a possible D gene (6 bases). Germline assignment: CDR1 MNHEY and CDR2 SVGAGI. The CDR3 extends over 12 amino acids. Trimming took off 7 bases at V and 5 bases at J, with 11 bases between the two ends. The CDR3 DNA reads TGTGCCAGCACCTTCACAGGGACTGAAGCTTTCTTT. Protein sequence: CASTFTGTEAFF.

The CDR3, as DNA: TGCGCCAGCAGCCAAGATCCCTCACCCGGGGCGCGTACGGACACTGAAGCTTTCTTT. Its translation: CASSQDPSPGARTDTEAFF. The chain joins TRBV4-1 to TRBJ1-1; maybe TRBD1 (5 bases). Per the germline V gene, CDR1 is MGHRA and CDR2 is YSYEKL. Trimming took off 0 bases at V and 3 bases at J, with 23 bases between the two ends. The CDR3 loop spans 19 amino acids.

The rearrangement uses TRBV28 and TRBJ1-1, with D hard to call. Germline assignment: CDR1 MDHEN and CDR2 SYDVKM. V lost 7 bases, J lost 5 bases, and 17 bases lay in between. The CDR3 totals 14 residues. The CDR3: CASINAAGRTEAFF. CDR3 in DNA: TGTGCCAGCATTAATGCCGCGGGTAGGACTGAAGCTTTCTTT. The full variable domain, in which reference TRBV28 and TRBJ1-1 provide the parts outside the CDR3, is DVKVTQSSRYLVKRTGEKVFLECVQDMDHENMFWYRQDPGLGLRLIYFSYDVKMKEKGDIPEGYSVSREKKERFSLILESASTNQTSMYLCASINAAGRTEAFFGQGTRLTVV.

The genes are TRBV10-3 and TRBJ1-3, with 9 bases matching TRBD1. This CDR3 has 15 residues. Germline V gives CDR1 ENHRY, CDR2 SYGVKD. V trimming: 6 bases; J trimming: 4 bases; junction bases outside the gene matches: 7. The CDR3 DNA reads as TGTGCCATCAGCCAGGACAGGGGCTGGGGAAACACCATATATTTT. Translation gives CAISQDRGWGNTIYF.

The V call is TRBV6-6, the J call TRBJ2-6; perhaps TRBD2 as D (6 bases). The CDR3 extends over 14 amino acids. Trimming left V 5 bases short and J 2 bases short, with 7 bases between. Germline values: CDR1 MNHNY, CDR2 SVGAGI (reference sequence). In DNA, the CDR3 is TGTGCCAGCAGTCCTAGCGCTGGGGCCAACGTCCTGACTTTC. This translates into CASSPSAGANVLTF.

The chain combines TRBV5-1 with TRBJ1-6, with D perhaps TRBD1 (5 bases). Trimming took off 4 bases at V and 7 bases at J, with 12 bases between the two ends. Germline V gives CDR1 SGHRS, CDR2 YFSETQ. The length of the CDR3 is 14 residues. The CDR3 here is CASSTGTPNSPLHF. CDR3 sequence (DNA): TGCGCCAGCAGCACCGGGACCCCAAATTCACCCCTCCACTTT. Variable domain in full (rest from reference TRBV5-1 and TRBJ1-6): KAGVTQTPRYLIKTRGQQVTLSCSPISGHRSVSWYQQTPGQGLQFLFEYFSETQRNKGNFPGRFSGRQFSNSRSEMNVSTLELGDSALYLCASSTGTPNSPLHFGNGTRLTVT.

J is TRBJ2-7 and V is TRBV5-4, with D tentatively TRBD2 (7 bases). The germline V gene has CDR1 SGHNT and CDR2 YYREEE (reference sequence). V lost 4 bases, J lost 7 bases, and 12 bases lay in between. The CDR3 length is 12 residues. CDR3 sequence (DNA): TGTGCCAGCAGCCAGGGGCGGGGGGAGCAGTACTTC. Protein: CASSQGRGEQYF.

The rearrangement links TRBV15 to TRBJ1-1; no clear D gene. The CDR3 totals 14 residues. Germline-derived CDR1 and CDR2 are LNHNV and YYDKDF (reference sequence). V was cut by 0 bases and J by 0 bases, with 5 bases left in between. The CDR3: CATSRDLLNTEAFF. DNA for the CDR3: TGTGCCACCAGCAGAGATTTGCTGAACACTGAAGCTTTCTTT.

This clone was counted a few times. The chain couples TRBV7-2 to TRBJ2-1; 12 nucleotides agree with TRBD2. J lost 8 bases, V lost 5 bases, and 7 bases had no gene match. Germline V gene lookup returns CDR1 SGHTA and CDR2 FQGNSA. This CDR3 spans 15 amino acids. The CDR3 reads CASSASGGALDEQFF. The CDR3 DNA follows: TGTGCCAGCAGCGCTAGCGGGGGGGCCTTGGATGAGCAGTTCTTC.

Written as DNA, the CDR3 is TGTGCCAGCAAACAGGGGGCCGGCGGGGAGCTGTTTTTT. This codes for CASKQGAGGELFF. This chain links TRBV12-3 or TRBV12-4 with TRBJ2-2; 9 nucleotides match TRBD1. The CDR3 covers 13 residues. J was trimmed by 7 bases and V by 7 bases; bases with no gene match: 4.

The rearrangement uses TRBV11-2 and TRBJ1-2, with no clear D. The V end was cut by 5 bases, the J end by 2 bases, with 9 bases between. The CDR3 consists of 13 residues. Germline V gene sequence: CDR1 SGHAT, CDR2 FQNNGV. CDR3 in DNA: TGTGCCAGCAGCGAAACAGAGAACTATGGCTACACCTTC. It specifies CASSETENYGYTF.

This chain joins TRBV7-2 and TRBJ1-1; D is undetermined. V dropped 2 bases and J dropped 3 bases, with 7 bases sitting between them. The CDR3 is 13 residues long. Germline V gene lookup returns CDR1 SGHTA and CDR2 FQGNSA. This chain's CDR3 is CASSLSRDTEAFF. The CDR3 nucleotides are TGTGCCAGCAGCTTAAGTAGGGACACTGAAGCTTTCTTT.

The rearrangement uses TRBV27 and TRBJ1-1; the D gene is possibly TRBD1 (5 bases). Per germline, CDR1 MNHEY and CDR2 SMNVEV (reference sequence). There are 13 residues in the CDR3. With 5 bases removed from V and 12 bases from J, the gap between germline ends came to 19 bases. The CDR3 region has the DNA TGTGCCAGCAGTCCCAGGGACGGAAGGAGGACTTTCTTT. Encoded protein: CASSPRDGRRTFF.

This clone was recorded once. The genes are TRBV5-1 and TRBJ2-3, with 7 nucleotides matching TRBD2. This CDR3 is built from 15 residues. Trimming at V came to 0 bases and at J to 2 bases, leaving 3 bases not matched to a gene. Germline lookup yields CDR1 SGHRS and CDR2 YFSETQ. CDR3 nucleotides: TGCGCCAGCAGCTTGGCTAGCGGTCTCACAGATACGCAGTATTTT. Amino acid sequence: CASSLASGLTDTQYF.

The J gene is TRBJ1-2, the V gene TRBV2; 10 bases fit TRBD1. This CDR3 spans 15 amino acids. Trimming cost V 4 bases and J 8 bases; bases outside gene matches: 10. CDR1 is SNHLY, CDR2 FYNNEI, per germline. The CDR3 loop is CASSGPGTGAWGYTF. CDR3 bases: TGTGCCAGCAGTGGGCCCGGGACAGGGGCTTGGGGCTACACCTTC. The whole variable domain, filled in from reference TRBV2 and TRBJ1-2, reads EPEVTQTPSHQVTQMGQEVILRCVPISNHLYFYWYRQILGQKVEFLVSFYNNEISEKSEIFDDQFSVERPDGSNFTLKIRSTKLEDSAMYFCASSGPGTGAWGYTFGSGTRLTVV.

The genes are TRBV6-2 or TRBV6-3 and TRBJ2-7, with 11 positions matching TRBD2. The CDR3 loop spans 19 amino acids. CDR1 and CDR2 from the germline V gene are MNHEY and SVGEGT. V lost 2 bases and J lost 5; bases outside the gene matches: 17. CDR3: CASSYTPFSGGGLGNEQYF. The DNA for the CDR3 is TGTGCCAGCAGTTACACACCGTTTAGCGGGGGGGGCCTTGGCAACGAGCAGTACTTC.

The CDR3 loop reads CASSQDRTEAYEQYF. In DNA form, the CDR3 reads TGTGCCAGCAGCCAAGATCGAACAGAAGCCTACGAGCAGTACTTC. V and J are TRBV4-2 and TRBJ2-7; unclear D gene. This CDR3 has 15 residues. Trimming cost V 0 bases and J 2 bases, with 11 bases left between them. Germline V lookup: CDR1 LGHNA, CDR2 YNFKEQ.

The CDR3 spells CASRHLHDQETQYF. CDR3 coding DNA: TGTGCCAGCAGGCATCTACACGATCAAGAGACCCAGTACTTC. This chain connects TRBV2 to TRBJ2-5; unclear D gene. With 6 bases removed from V and 2 bases from J, the gap between germline ends came to 13 bases. CDR3 length equals 14 residues. Germline lookup yields CDR1 SNHLY and CDR2 FYNNEI.

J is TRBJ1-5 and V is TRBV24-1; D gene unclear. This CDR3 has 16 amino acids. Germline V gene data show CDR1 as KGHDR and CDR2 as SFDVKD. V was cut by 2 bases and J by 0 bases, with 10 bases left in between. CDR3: CATSDSQLYSNQPQHF. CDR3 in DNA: TGTGCCACCAGTGATTCCCAGCTTTATAGCAATCAGCCCCAGCATTTT.

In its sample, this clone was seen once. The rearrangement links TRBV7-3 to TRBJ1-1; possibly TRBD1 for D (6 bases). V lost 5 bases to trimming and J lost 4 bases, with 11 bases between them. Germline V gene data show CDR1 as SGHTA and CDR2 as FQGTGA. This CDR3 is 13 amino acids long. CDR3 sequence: CASSPQGPTEAFF. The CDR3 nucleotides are TGTGCCAGCAGCCCACAGGGACCCACTGAAGCTTTCTTT. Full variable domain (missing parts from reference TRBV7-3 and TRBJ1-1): GAGVSQTPSNKVTEKGKYVELRCDPISGHTALYWYRQSLGQGPEFLIYFQGTGAADDSGLPNDRFFAVRPEGSVSTLKIQRTERGDSAVYLCASSPQGPTEAFFGQGTRLTVV.

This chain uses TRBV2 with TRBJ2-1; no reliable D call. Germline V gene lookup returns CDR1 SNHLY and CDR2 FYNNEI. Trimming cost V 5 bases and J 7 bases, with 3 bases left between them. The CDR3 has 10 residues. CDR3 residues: CASSSNEQFF. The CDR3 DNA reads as TGTGCCAGCAGTTCGAATGAGCAGTTCTTC. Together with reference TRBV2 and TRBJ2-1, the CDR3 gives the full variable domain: EPEVTQTPSHQVTQMGQEVILRCVPISNHLYFYWYRQILGQKVEFLVSFYNNEISEKSEIFDDQFSVERPDGSNFTLKIRSTKLEDSAMYFCASSSNEQFFGPGTRLTVL.

Written as DNA, the CDR3 is TGTGCCAGCAGTTACGGCAGGGGAGATCGCTACACCTTC. Protein: CASSYGRGDRYTF. This chain links TRBV6-5 with TRBJ1-2, with TRBD1 as a possible D gene (6 bases). The V and J ends lost 2 bases and 9 bases respectively, with 13 bases between them. This CDR3 contains 13 residues. Germline V CDR1 and CDR2: MNHEY, SVGAGI.

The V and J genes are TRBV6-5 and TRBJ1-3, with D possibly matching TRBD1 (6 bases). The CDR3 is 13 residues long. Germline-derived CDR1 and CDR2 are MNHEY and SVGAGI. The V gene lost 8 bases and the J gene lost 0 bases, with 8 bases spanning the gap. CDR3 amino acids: CASGTSSGNTIYF. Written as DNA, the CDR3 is TGTGCCAGCGGGACAAGCTCTGGAAACACCATATATTTT.

This CDR3 is CASSARTGPGYQPQHF. The CDR3 DNA follows: TGTGCCAGCAGTGCGAGGACAGGGCCGGGGTATCAGCCCCAGCATTTT. J is TRBJ1-5 and V is TRBV28; TRBD1 matches at 8 bases. Trimming took 5 bases from V and 5 from J; bases not matched to a gene: 11. CDR3 length equals 16 residues. Germline V gives CDR1 MDHEN, CDR2 SYDVKM. The full variable domain, in which reference TRBV28 and TRBJ1-5 provide the parts outside the CDR3, is DVKVTQSSRYLVKRTGEKVFLECVQDMDHENMFWYRQDPGLGLRLIYFSYDVKMKEKGDIPEGYSVSREKKERFSLILESASTNQTSMYLCASSARTGPGYQPQHFGDGTRLSIL.

This CDR3 reads CASSPETGVAKNIQYF. The CDR3 bases are TGTGCCAGCTCACCGGAGACAGGGGTAGCCAAAAACATTCAGTACTTC. The chain joins TRBV18 to TRBJ2-4; 8 bases fit TRBD1. CDR3 length equals 16 residues. Germline V gene data show CDR1 as KGHSH and CDR2 as LQKENI. With 3 bases clipped from V and 0 bases from J, the junction kept 4 bases outside the gene matches.

The CDR3 reads CASSQGGGSYEQYF. In DNA, the CDR3 is TGCGCCAGCAGCCAAGGGGGCGGTTCCTACGAGCAGTACTTC. The chain combines TRBV4-3 with TRBJ2-7, with D possibly being TRBD1 (5 bases). Germline V gene data show CDR1 as LGHNA and CDR2 as YSLEER. V was shortened by 1 base and J by 1 base, with 8 bases between the two germline ends. The CDR3 totals 14 residues.